This entry is about one TCR beta chain. As yet, its antigen is unknown. Profiling relied on immunoSEQ multiplex PCR, and the TCRdb table lists in-frame clones only, not all of them. The profile covers under 170,000 clones, with 94% appearing a single time and roughly 1.3% taken by the ten largest. This sample is drawn from a study of T cell responses to AZD1222 COVID-19 vaccine. Study-wide points: Just a handful of people given AZD1222 tested seropositive at baseline.

The CDR3 length is 16 residues. CDR1 SEHNR and CDR2 FQNEAQ come from the germline V gene (reference sequence). V lost 1 base and J lost 4, with 11 bases in between. This clonotype was sampled from an adult in good health. The sequencing used peripheral blood, collected on day 0 of AZD1222 vaccination. The V and J genes are TRBV7-9 and TRBJ2-6; D possibly corresponds to TRBD1 (5 bases). CDR3 coding DNA: TGTGCCAGCAGCTTAGTACAGGAAGTCGGGGCCAACGTCCTGACTTTC. It yields the protein CASSLVQEVGANVLTF.